A selection of T cell receptor beta chains follows, all from one sample in a study of early T cells in non-severe SARS-CoV-2 infection. TCRdb fed the 5' RACE reads into MiXCR, producing one record per CDR3 protein. The table records more than 25,000 distinct CDR3 sequences, over 2.5% of them present only once. The sample consisted of whole blood. The source of these receptors is an adult who was a healthcare worker with PCR-confirmed SARS-CoV-2 infection or an uninfected control (not recorded which). Both conserved end residues are part of each CDR3.

J gene: TRBJ1-5
V gene: TRBV19
CDR3 protein: CASSWGPSYNQPQHF

J gene: TRBJ2-1
V gene: TRBV29-1
CDR3 protein: CSVARKGSYNEQFF

J gene: TRBJ2-2
V gene: TRBV7-6
CDR3 protein: CASSFMGPGRSGELFF

J gene: TRBJ2-3
V gene: TRBV4-1
CDR3 protein: CASSPRLAGEILSTDTQYF

J gene: TRBJ1-5
V gene: TRBV2
CDR3 protein: CASTQGDSNQPQHF

J gene: TRBJ2-3
V gene: TRBV6-2/TRBV6-3
CDR3 protein: CASNQIAGGPQDTQYF

J gene: TRBJ1-3
V gene: TRBV2
CDR3 protein: CASASDFLSGNTIYF

J gene: TRBJ2-3
V gene: TRBV6-6
CDR3 protein: CASSPSGTGVTDTQYF

J gene: TRBJ2-5
V gene: TRBV4-1
CDR3 protein: CASSRKKREYQVQETQYF

J gene: TRBJ2-2
V gene: TRBV10-1
CDR3 protein: CASCDSANTGELFF

J gene: TRBJ2-5
V gene: TRBV27
CDR3 protein: CASKDTGRGKETQYF

J gene: TRBJ1-2
V gene: TRBV20-1
CDR3 protein: CSASSVAGYTF

J gene: TRBJ2-5
V gene: TRBV27
CDR3 protein: CASSPGNQETQYF

J gene: TRBJ2-5
V gene: TRBV7-8
CDR3 protein: CASSPAGRQETQYF

J gene: TRBJ1-5
V gene: TRBV5-1
CDR3 protein: CASSLSGGQGGNQPQHF

J gene: TRBJ2-1
V gene: TRBV10-2
CDR3 protein: CASSKGNEQFF

J gene: TRBJ2-3
V gene: TRBV29-1
CDR3 protein: CSVRDTDTQYF

J gene: TRBJ2-5
V gene: TRBV28
CDR3 protein: CASSPPGQGRAETQYF

J gene: TRBJ2-1
V gene: TRBV6-1
CDR3 protein: CASRLAAGEQFF

J gene: TRBJ2-3
V gene: TRBV7-3
CDR3 protein: CASSLTRGDTQYF

J gene: TRBJ1-1
V gene: TRBV29-1
CDR3 protein: CSAASGLGAFF

J gene: TRBJ2-5
V gene: TRBV10-2
CDR3 protein: CASSEFGLARETQYF

J gene: TRBJ1-3
V gene: TRBV6-6
CDR3 protein: CASSGGSSRNTIYF

J gene: TRBJ2-1
V gene: TRBV7-9
CDR3 protein: CASSPGGGRAYNEQFF

J gene: TRBJ1-6
V gene: TRBV30
CDR3 protein: CAWKLRDRDNSPLHF

J gene: TRBJ2-6
V gene: TRBV9
CDR3 protein: CASSVVSAGANVLTF